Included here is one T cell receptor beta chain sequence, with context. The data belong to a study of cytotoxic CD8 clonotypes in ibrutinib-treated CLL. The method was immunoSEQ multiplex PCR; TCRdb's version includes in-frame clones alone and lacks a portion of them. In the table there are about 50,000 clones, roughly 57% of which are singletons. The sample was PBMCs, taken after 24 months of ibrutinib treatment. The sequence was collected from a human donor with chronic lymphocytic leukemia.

In nucleotides, the CDR3 is TGTGCCAGCAGCGCCCGAGCCACCGGGGGTTACACCATATATTTT. This codes for CASSARATGGYTIYF. This chain connects TRBV9 to TRBJ1-3; a weak D match, TRBD1 (5 bases). CDR3 length equals 15 residues. Germline loops: CDR1 SGDLS, CDR2 YYNGEE. With 3 bases removed from V and 8 bases from J, the gap between germline ends came to 18 bases.